The 2 T cell receptor beta chains below all came from one sample that was sequenced in a study of cytomegalovirus exposure and HLA in healthy donors. Primers included in the PCR were 60 Vbeta and 13 Jbeta primers. Clones were sequenced by immunoSEQ multiplex PCR, and TCRdb holds only the in-frame ones, with some missing. The sample consists of 65,000 to 80,000 clones, around 68% of them appearing once. Sequencing input: PBMCs. These receptors were obtained from a man in his forties in good health and CMV-seropositive.

The genes are TRBV28 and TRBJ2-4, with a possible D match to TRBD2 (5 bases). CDR3 size: 16 residues. With 2 bases removed from V and 0 bases from J, the gap between germline ends came to 11 bases. CDR1 and CDR2 (germline): MDHEN, SYDVKM. The CDR3 DNA follows: TGTGCCAGCAGTTTAGCCGACGGGATAGCCAAAAACATTCAGTACTTC. This codes for CASSLADGIAKNIQYF.

This clone occurred a few times. The CDR3 region is CASSEGPGTEAFF. DNA for the CDR3: TGTGCCAGCAGTGAAGGACCCGGGACAGAAGCTTTCTTT. The chain carries TRBV2 and TRBJ1-1, with D perhaps TRBD1 (6 bases). CDR1 is SNHLY, CDR2 FYNNEI, per germline. This CDR3 region has 13 residues. Trimming took 1 base from V and 8 from J, leaving 11 bases between them.